This TCR beta chain was found in a study of shared clonotypes between healthy human individuals. The CDR3 is 14 amino acids. V shed 8 bases, J shed 7 bases, and the junction held 10 bases outside the gene matches. The V gene's germline CDR1 is MDHEN and CDR2 SYDVKM. Each cell subset's genomic DNA was divided evenly among several immunoSEQ plates. Method: immunoSEQ multiplex PCR; TCRdb's copy keeps in-frame clones and lacks some. The sample includes roughly 1,000,000 clones, around 82% seen only once; the top ten take roughly 0.56%. This receptor was obtained from a man younger than 35 in good health. Some clones in this sample may be carry-over from other donors' samples. Specimen: memory CD4+ T cells from PBMCs. Subset specified: CD45RA-negative fraction. This rearrangement joins TRBV28 to TRBJ2-7, with 11 bases lining up with TRBD2. CDR3 region: CASERLAGLGEQYF. The CDR3 DNA reads TGTGCCAGCGAGCGACTAGCGGGACTTGGTGAGCAGTACTTC.